This T cell receptor beta chain was identified during a study of shared clonotypes between healthy human individuals. Notes on the study in general: Sampling covered blood only; tissue repertoires likely differ.

This clone was seen a single time. Its antigen remains unidentified. All donors were healthy HIV-negative adults lacking recent acute infections or vaccinations. Nashville, Tennessee was home to all donors, each a Caucasian adult. A CD45RA-negative memory subset and a CD45RA+ naive subset were separated from the CD4+ cells. Assay used: immunoSEQ multiplex PCR; TCRdb lists only in-frame clones, some missing. The sample lists approximately 1,500,000 clones, about 96% occurring once. CDR1 is MGHRA and CDR2 is YSYEKL in the germline V gene. Trimming at V came to 0 bases and at J to 4 bases, leaving 4 bases not matched to a gene. The CDR3 sequence is 15 residues long.

The chain combines TRBV4-1 with TRBJ2-3, with 7 bases aligning to TRBD2. This sequence was found in a man between 25 and 39 years old in good health. The sequencing sample was made of naive CD4+ T cells sorted from blood. Subset in this sample: CD45RA+ positively selected. CDR3 bases: TGCGCCAGCAGCCAAGAGGGTAGCGGGTCAGATACGCAGTATTTT. This encodes CASSQEGSGSDTQYF.